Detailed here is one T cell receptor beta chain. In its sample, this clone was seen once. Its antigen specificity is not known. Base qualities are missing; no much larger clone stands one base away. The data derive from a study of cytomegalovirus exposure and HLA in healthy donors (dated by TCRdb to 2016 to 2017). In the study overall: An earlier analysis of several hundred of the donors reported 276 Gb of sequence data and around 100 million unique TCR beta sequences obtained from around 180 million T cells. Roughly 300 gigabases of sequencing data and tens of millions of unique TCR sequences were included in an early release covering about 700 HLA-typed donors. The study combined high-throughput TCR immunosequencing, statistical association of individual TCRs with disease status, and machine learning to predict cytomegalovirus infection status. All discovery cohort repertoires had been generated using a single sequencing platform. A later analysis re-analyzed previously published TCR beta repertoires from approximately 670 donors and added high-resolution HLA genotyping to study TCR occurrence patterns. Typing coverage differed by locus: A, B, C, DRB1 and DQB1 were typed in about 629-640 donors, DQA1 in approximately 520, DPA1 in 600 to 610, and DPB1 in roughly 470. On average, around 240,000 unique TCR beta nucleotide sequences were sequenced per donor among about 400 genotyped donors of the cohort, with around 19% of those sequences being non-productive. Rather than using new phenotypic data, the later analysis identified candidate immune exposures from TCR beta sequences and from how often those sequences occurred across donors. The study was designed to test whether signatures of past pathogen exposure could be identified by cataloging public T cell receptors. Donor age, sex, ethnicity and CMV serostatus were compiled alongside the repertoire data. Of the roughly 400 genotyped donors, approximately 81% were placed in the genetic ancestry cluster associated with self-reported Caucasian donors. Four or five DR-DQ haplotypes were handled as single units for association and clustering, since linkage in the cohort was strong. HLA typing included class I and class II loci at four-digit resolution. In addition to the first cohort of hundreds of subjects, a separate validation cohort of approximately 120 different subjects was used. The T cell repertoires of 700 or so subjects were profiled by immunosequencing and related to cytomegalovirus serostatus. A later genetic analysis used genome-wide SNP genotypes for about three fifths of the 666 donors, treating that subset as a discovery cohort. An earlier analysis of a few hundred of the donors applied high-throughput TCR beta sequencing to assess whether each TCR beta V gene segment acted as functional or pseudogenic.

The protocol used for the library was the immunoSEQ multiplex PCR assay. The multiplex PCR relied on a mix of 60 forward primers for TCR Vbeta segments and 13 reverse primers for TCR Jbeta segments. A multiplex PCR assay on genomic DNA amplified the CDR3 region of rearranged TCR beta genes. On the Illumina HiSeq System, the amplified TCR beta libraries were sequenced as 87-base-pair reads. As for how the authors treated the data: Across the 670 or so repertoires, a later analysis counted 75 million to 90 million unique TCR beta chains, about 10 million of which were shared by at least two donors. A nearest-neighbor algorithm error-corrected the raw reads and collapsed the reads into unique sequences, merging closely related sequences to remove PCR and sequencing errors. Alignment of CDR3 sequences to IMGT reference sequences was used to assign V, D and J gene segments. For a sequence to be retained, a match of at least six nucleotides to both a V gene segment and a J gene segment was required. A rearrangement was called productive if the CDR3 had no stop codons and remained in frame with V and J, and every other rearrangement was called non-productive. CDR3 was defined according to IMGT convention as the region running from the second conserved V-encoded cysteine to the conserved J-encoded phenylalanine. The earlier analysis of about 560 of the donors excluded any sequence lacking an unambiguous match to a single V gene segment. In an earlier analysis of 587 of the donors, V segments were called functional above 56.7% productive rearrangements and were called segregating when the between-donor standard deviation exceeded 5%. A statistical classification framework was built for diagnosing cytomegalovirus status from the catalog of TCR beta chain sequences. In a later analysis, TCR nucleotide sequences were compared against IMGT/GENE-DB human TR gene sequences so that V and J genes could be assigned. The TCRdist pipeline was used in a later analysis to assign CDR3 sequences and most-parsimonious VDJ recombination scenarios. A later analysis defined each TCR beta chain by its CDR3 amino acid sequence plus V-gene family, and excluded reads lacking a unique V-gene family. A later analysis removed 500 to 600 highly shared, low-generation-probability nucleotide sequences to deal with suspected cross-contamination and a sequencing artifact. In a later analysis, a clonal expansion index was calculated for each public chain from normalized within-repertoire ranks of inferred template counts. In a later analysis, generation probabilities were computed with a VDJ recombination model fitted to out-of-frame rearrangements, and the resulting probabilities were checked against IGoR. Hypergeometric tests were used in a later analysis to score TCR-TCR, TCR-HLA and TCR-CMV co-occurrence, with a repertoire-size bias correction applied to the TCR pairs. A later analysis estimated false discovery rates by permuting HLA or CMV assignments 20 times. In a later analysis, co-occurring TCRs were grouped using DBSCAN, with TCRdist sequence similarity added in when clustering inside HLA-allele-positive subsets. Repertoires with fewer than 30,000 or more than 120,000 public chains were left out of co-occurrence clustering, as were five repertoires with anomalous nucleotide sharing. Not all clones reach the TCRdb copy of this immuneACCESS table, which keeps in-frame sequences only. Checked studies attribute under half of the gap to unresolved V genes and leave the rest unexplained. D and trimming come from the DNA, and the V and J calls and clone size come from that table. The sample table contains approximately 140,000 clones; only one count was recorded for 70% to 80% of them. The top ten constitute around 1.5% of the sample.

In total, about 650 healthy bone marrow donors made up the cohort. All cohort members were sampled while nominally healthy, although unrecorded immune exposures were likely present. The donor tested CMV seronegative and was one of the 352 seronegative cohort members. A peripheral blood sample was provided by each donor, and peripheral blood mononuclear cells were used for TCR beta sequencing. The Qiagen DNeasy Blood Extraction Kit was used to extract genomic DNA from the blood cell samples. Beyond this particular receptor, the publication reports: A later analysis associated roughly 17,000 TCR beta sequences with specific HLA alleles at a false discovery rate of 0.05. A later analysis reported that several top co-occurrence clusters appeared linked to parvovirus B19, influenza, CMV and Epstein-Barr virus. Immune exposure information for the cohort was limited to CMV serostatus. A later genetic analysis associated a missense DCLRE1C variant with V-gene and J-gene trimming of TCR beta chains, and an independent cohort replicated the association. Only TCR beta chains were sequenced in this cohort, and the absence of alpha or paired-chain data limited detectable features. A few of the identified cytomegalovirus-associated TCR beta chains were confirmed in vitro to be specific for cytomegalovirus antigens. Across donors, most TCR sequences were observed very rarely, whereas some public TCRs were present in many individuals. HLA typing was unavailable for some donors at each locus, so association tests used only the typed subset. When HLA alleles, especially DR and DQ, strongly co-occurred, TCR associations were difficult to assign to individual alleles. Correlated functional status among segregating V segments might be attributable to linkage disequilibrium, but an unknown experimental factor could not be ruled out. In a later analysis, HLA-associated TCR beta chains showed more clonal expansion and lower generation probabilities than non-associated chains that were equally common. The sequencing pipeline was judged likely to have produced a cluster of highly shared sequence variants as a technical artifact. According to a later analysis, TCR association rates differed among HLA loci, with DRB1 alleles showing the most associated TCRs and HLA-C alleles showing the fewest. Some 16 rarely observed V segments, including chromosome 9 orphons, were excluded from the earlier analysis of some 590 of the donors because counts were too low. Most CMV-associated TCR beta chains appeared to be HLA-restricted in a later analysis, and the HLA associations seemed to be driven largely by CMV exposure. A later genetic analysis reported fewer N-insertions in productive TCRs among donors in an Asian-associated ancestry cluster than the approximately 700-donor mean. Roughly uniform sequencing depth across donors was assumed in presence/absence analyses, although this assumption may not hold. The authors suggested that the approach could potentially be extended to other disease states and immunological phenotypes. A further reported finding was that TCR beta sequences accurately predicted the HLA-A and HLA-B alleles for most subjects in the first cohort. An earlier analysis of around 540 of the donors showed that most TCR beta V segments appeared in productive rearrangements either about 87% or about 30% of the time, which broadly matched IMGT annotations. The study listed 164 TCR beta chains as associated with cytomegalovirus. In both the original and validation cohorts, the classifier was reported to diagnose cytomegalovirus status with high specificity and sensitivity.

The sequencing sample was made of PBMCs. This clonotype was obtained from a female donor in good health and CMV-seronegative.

CDR3 reads: CASSTSSGTDTQYF. The DNA is TGTGCCAGTAGTACCTCTAGCGGTACAGATACGCAGTATTTT. Recombination linked TRBV19 to TRBJ2-3; 7 bases in the junction line up with TRBD2. Spanning cysteine to phenylalanine, the CDR3 consists of 14 amino acids. CDR3 DNA only is kept here, 42 bases in frame from base 1. The CDR1 and CDR2 encoded by the germline V gene (reference sequence) are LNHDA and SQIVND. The V end gives up 4 bases and the J end 3 bases, leaving 4 bases in the junction not matched to a gene.